The 10 T cell receptor beta chains given below trace back to one sample, sequenced in a study of control samples from healthy donors and cancer patients. Measured with immunoSEQ multiplex PCR; TCRdb has only the in-frame clones, and not every one. The sample lists around 57,000 clones; around 93% were seen once. The source material was PBMCs. These receptors originate from a man aged 25-40 years with colorectal cancer.

This clone was seen only once. V gene TRBV7-2 combines with J gene TRBJ1-5; no clear D. The germline V and J ends were trimmed by 5 bases and 1 base, with 12 bases remaining between them. Germline V gives CDR1 SGHTA, CDR2 FQGNSA. CDR3 size: 15 residues. CDR3 nucleotides: TGTGCCAGCAGCCCTCCGGGGAAGAGCAATCAGCCCCAGCATTTT. It yields the protein CASSPPGKSNQPQHF.

The V and J genes are TRBV5-5 and TRBJ2-1; 9 bases are shared with TRBD1. Germline lookup yields CDR1 SGHKS and CDR2 YYEKEE (reference sequence). The CDR3 is 19 residues long. V lost 2 bases, J lost 7 bases, and 19 bases stayed unmatched. Here the CDR3 DNA reads TGTGCCAGCAGCTTCAATCCCCAGACCGGGACAGGGAGAGTGAATGAGCAGTTCTTC. As protein: CASSFNPQTGTGRVNEQFF.

The chain has TRBV4-1 and TRBJ2-7; TRBD2 aligns across 9 bases. The length of the CDR3 is 19 residues. With 0 bases clipped from V and 0 bases from J, the junction kept 12 bases outside the gene matches. CDR1 is MGHRA, CDR2 YSYEKL, per germline. The CDR3 here is CASSQEKSSGDRSSYEQYF. Here the CDR3 DNA reads TGCGCCAGCAGCCAAGAAAAGTCTAGCGGGGACCGGAGCTCCTACGAGCAGTACTTC.

The gene calls are TRBV6-2 or TRBV6-3 and TRBJ2-7; 11 bases are a match to TRBD2. This CDR3 region has 16 residues. After removal of 4 bases from V and 3 bases from J, the junction contained 8 bases not matched to a gene. CDR1 is MNHEY, CDR2 SVGEGT, per germline. The CDR3 region is CASSSPGTSGNYEQYF. CDR3 sequence (DNA): TGTGCCAGCAGTTCCCCGGGGACTAGCGGCAACTACGAGCAGTACTTC.

This chain connects TRBV7-2 to TRBJ2-7, with TRBD2 identical over 8 bases. The CDR3 consists of 14 residues. J lost 3 bases, V lost 5 bases, and 6 bases had no gene match. CDR1 SGHTA and CDR2 FQGNSA come from the germline V gene. CDR3 residues: CASSLGGGNYEQYF. The CDR3 coding sequence is TGTGCCAGCAGCCTAGGCGGGGGGAACTACGAGCAGTACTTC.

This rearrangement joins TRBV10-2 to TRBJ2-1; weak D call: TRBD2 (7 bases). Germline CDR1 reads WSHSY; CDR2 reads SAAADI. The CDR3 spans 16 residues. The germline V and J ends were trimmed by 3 bases and 5 bases, with 17 bases remaining between them. CDR3 sequence reads: CASSDPSRGANNEQFF. The CDR3, as DNA: TGCGCCAGCAGTGACCCCTCCCGGGGGGCGAACAATGAGCAGTTCTTC.

The chain combines TRBV5-1 with TRBJ2-3; 10 bases line up with TRBD2. V gave up 3 bases and J gave up 0 bases; unmatched junction bases: 7. This CDR3 spans 17 amino acids. CDR1 and CDR2 (germline): SGHRS, YFSETQ. The CDR3 reads CASSSGLAATSTDTQYF. The DNA for the CDR3 is TGCGCCAGCAGCTCCGGACTAGCGGCGACCAGCACAGATACGCAGTATTTT.

This clone was recorded once. Additional DNA sequences in this sample encode the identical CDR3. V gene TRBV24-1 combines with J gene TRBJ1-1; a weak D match, TRBD1 (5 bases). Germline V CDR1 and CDR2: KGHDR, SFDVKD. V lost 2 bases, J lost 5 bases, and 8 bases lay in between. CDR3 length equals 13 residues. The CDR3 region is CATSDSGGTEAFF. The DNA of the CDR3 is TGTGCCACCAGTGATTCCGGGGGAACTGAAGCTTTCTTT.

The gene calls are TRBV9 and TRBJ1-4, with TRBD1 identical over 10 bases. This CDR3 is built from 15 residues. V was pared by 4 bases and J by 5 bases, with 5 bases of the junction left unmatched. Germline CDR1 is SGDLS and CDR2 is YYNGEE. The CDR3 here is CASSSTGQGNEKLFF. The CDR3 nucleotides are TGTGCCAGCAGCAGTACGGGACAGGGGAATGAAAAACTGTTTTTT.

This chain uses TRBV6-5 with TRBJ2-7; 7 nucleotides agree with TRBD1. The V gene's germline CDR1 is MNHEY and CDR2 SVGAGI. This CDR3 comprises 12 residues. The CDR3 DNA reads as TGTGTAACCGGGACAGAAATTTACGAGCAGTACTTC. Protein: CVTGTEIYEQYF.